This passage covers 21 T cell receptor beta chains from one sample sequenced in a study of T cell responses to AZD1222 COVID-19 vaccine. Sequencing used immunoSEQ multiplex PCR; TCRdb keeps in-frame clones, though not all of them. In the table there are about 97,000 clones, about nine tenths of which are singletons. The sequencing here drew on peripheral blood, taken on day 0 of AZD1222 vaccination. Every receptor here comes from an adult in good health.

This chain joins TRBV28 and TRBJ2-7, with D unresolved. Trimming stripped 3 bases from V and 1 base from J, with 7 bases between. This CDR3 has 13 residues. Germline CDR1 reads MDHEN; CDR2 reads SYDVKM. In nucleotides, the CDR3 is TGTGCCAGCAGTTTTGACGGATCCTACGAGCAGTACTTC. Translated, it gives CASSFDGSYEQYF.

This chain uses TRBV28 with TRBJ2-3; tentatively, D is TRBD1 (7 bases). Germline V gives CDR1 MDHEN, CDR2 SYDVKM. Deletions cut 9 bases from V and 2 bases from J, with 12 bases between. The length of the CDR3 is 13 residues. The CDR3 sequence is CASFRGDTDTQYF. The CDR3 bases are TGTGCCAGTTTCAGGGGGGACACAGATACGCAGTATTTT. Full variable domain (missing parts from reference TRBV28 and TRBJ2-3): DVKVTQSSRYLVKRTGEKVFLECVQDMDHENMFWYRQDPGLGLRLIYFSYDVKMKEKGDIPEGYSVSREKKERFSLILESASTNQTSMYLCASFRGDTDTQYFGPGTRLTVL.

This clone was found a few times. The chain has TRBV2 and TRBJ2-5; 13 bases are shared with TRBD2. CDR1 is SNHLY and CDR2 is FYNNEI in the germline V gene. Losses at the gene ends were 11 bases for V and 7 bases for J; bases not matched to a gene: 19. The CDR3 loop spans 17 amino acids. CDR3 in DNA: TGTGCCGGAACGCTGACGGGACTAGCGGGGTACGAGGGGACCCAGTACTTC. Translated, it gives CAGTLTGLAGYEGTQYF.

V usage is TRBV7-8 and J usage is TRBJ2-7; no clear D. Trimming shortened V by 5 bases and J by 0 bases, and 26 bases separated the two germline ends. The CDR3 has 19 amino acids. From germline, CDR1 is SGHVS and CDR2 FQNEAQ. CDR3 coding DNA: TGTGCCAGCAGCACCCCCTTGGACCAAACAAGCTCCTTCTCCTACGAGCAGTACTTC. Protein: CASSTPLDQTSSFSYEQYF.

This chain links TRBV21-1 with TRBJ2-2; the table's TRBD2 call for D was not verified on the DNA. TRBV21-1 is a known pseudogene. The CDR3 is made up of 17 amino acids. The CDR3 is CASSSSGGVSCSGELFF. The CDR3 coding sequence is TGTGCCAGCAGCAGTAGCGGGGGGGTTTCTTGTTCCGGGGAGCTGTTTTTT.

The rearrangement uses TRBV7-2 and TRBJ1-5; 7 nucleotides agree with TRBD1. The V segment lost 5 bases and the J segment 2 bases; nucleotides outside the gene matches: 15. Germline CDR1 and CDR2: SGHTA and FQGNSA. The CDR3 length is 18 residues. The CDR3 loop is CASSPAPYRGRGNQPQHF. The DNA of the CDR3 is TGTGCCAGCAGCCCAGCCCCATACAGGGGAAGGGGCAATCAGCCCCAGCATTTT.

The chain employs TRBV9 and TRBJ2-7; unclear D gene. Germline V gives CDR1 SGDLS, CDR2 YYNGEE. CDR3 length: 14 amino acids. Trimming removed 0 bases from V and 2 bases from J, with 9 bases in between. The CDR3 DNA sequence: TGTGCCAGCAGCGTAGCAGACGGACCCTACGAGCAGTACTTC. Protein sequence: CASSVADGPYEQYF.

The chain links TRBV7-8 to TRBJ1-3; D is ambiguous. CDR1 and CDR2 from the germline V gene are SGHVS and FQNEAQ. The CDR3 has 16 amino acids. V dropped 0 bases and J dropped 4 bases, with 13 bases sitting between them. The CDR3 DNA sequence: TGTGCCAGCAGCTTAGCAGGCCTTGTCCCCGGAAACACCATATATTTT. It is translated as CASSLAGLVPGNTIYF.

V and J are TRBV7-6 and TRBJ2-1, with D possibly being TRBD1 (7 bases). This CDR3 is 16 amino acids long. Germline CDR1 SGHVS, CDR2 FNYEAQ. V was trimmed by 8 bases and J by 5 bases, leaving 22 bases between them. The CDR3 coding sequence is TGTGCCAGCGGGAAAGCAGGGGGGCTTCTTCACAATGAGCAGTTCTTC. This gives the protein CASGKAGGLLHNEQFF.

CDR3 DNA: TGTGCCAGTAGTACGTACGATGGGTCGAGCCTGAACACTGAAGCTTTCTTT. It is translated as CASSTYDGSSLNTEAFF. The chain recombines TRBV19 with TRBJ1-1; no clear D. CDR3 length equals 17 residues. The germline CDR1 and CDR2 sequences are LNHDA and SQIVND (reference sequence). V lost 4 bases and J lost 0, with 18 bases in between.

The chain carries TRBV28 and TRBJ1-1; D is uncertain. The V and J ends lost 3 bases and 11 bases respectively, with 13 bases between them. The length of the CDR3 is 12 residues. CDR1 is MDHEN, CDR2 SYDVKM, per germline. The CDR3 loop is CASSFGVRAAFF. The DNA of the CDR3 is TGTGCCAGCAGTTTTGGGGTGAGGGCGGCTTTCTTT.

The chain uses TRBV3-1 (or the pseudogene TRBV3-2) and TRBJ1-4; D gene uncertain. The CDR3 is 15 residues long. The V end was cut by 4 bases, the J end by 8 bases, with 17 bases between. Germline lookup yields CDR1 LGHDT and CDR2 YNNKEL (reference sequence). DNA of the CDR3: TGTGCCAGCAGCCTTAGTTCCCGGGAACCAGAAAAACTGTTTTTT. Encoded protein: CASSLSSREPEKLFF.

V and J are TRBV28 and TRBJ1-2, with TRBD1 as a possible D gene (6 bases). CDR3 length: 14 residues. V was cut by 3 bases and J by 2 bases, with 10 bases left in between. Germline CDR1 MDHEN, CDR2 SYDVKM. The CDR3: CASSFRGVNYGYTF. The CDR3 bases are TGTGCCAGCAGTTTTAGGGGGGTGAACTATGGCTACACCTTC.

The genes are TRBV15 and TRBJ1-1; D remains ambiguous. The germline gives CDR1 LNHNV, CDR2 YYDKDF (reference sequence). This CDR3 comprises 15 residues. The V gene lost 0 bases and the J gene lost 1 base, with 9 bases spanning the gap. The CDR3 spells CATSREDSPNTEAFF. In nucleotides, the CDR3 is TGTGCCACCAGCAGAGAGGACTCTCCGAACACTGAAGCTTTCTTT.

The CDR3 loop is CASSRVMGVAEGYTF. The CDR3 region has the DNA TGTGCCAGCAGCCGAGTTATGGGGGTGGCGGAGGGCTACACCTTC. V and J are TRBV5-5 and TRBJ1-2, with a tentative D call TRBD1 (5 bases). Germline CDR1 and CDR2: SGHKS and YYEKEE (reference sequence). The CDR3 is made up of 15 amino acids. Trimming stripped 4 bases from V and 8 bases from J, with 21 bases between.

The J gene is TRBJ1-1, the V gene TRBV4-1; D is perhaps TRBD1 (5 bases). The germline V gene encodes CDR1 MGHRA and CDR2 YSYEKL. The ends were cut back, 4 bases at V and 5 bases at J, with 14 bases in the middle. The CDR3 contains 14 residues. The CDR3 nucleotides are TGCGCCAGCAGCCCCAGGGTCGGGGGGACTGAAGCTTTCTTT. Translating it yields CASSPRVGGTEAFF.

V and J are TRBV5-5 and TRBJ2-2, with 7 nucleotides matching TRBD2. This CDR3 has 15 residues. In germline, CDR1 is SGHKS, CDR2 YYEKEE (reference sequence). Germline trimming cut 5 bases from V and 0 bases from J; bases unmatched to any gene: 4. The CDR3: CASRSGTTNTGELFF. The CDR3 DNA follows: TGTGCCAGCAGATCCGGGACTACGAACACCGGGGAGCTGTTTTTT. Complete variable domain (other parts from reference TRBV5-5 and TRBJ2-2): DAGVTQSPTHLIKTRGQQVTLRCSPISGHKSVSWYQQVLGQGPQFIFQYYEKEERGRGNFPDRFSARQFPNYSSELNVNALLLGDSALYLCASRSGTTNTGELFFGEGSRLTVL.

This clone was seen just once. V is TRBV6-5 and J is TRBJ1-2; 7 bases map to TRBD1. V was clipped by 6 bases and J by 4 bases; unmatched bases: 8. The CDR3 consists of 14 residues. The germline V gene has CDR1 MNHEY and CDR2 SVGAGI. Written as DNA, the CDR3 is TGTGCCAGCAGGTTTCCGGGACAGATCTATGGCTACACCTTC. Amino acids: CASRFPGQIYGYTF.

The rearrangement joins TRBV5-4 to TRBJ2-7; a possible D gene is TRBD1 (6 bases). CDR3 length equals 15 residues. V lost 4 bases to trimming and J lost 0 bases, with 14 bases between them. Germline loops: CDR1 SGHNT, CDR2 YYREEE (reference sequence). The CDR3 loop is CASSPTGTSSYEQYF. In DNA, the CDR3 is TGTGCCAGCAGCCCCACAGGGACCAGCTCCTACGAGCAGTACTTC.

The chain joins TRBV6-5 to TRBJ1-5; the D gene is possibly TRBD1 (5 bases). This CDR3 has 13 residues. V was clipped by 0 bases and J by 7 bases, with 7 bases between them. CDR1 and CDR2 (germline): MNHEY, SVGAGI. The CDR3 sequence is CASSYSSGQPQHF. The DNA for the CDR3 is TGTGCCAGCAGTTACTCGTCAGGGCAGCCCCAGCATTTT.

The CDR3 bases are TGTGCCACCAGCACCCGGACAGGGCCCTATCAGCCCCAGCATTTT. This gives the protein CATSTRTGPYQPQHF. The chain employs TRBV15 and TRBJ1-5; 8 bases map to TRBD1. The ends lost 4 bases at V and 5 bases at J; junction bases unmatched: 7. Germline V gene lookup returns CDR1 LNHNV and CDR2 YYDKDF (reference sequence). The CDR3 totals 15 residues.